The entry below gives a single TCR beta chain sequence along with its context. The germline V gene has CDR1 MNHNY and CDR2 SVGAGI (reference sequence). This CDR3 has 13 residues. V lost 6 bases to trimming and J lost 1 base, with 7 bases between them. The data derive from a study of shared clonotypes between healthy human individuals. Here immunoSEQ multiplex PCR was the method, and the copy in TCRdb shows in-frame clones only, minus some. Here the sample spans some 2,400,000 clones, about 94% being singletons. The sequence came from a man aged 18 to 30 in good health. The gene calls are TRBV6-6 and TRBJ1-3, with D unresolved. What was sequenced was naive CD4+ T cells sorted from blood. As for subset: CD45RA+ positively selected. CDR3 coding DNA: TGTGCCAGCAGAGAGGGTTCTGGAAACACCATATATTTT. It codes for CASREGSGNTIYF.